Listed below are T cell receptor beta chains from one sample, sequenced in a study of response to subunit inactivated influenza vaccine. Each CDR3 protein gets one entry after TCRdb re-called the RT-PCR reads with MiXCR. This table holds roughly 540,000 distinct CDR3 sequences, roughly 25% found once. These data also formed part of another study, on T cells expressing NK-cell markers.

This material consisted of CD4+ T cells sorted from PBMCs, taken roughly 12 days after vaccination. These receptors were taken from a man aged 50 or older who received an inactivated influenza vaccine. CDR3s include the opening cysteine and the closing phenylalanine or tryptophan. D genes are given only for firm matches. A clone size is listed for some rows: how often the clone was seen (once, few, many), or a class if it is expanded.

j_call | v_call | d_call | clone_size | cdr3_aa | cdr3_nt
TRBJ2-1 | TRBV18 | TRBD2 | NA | CASSLLSSAGGPNEQFF | TGTGCCAGCTCACTGTTGAGTTCAGCGGGAGGGCCAAATGAGCAGTTCTTC
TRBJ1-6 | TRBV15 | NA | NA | CATSRRPREANSPLHF | TGTGCCACCAGCAGACGGCCCCGGGAGGCGAATTCACCCCTCCACTTT
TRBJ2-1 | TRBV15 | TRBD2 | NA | CATSTRGSSYNEQFF | TGTGCCACCAGTACGCGGGGGAGCTCCTACAATGAGCAGTTCTTC
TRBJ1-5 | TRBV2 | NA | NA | CASSGRGAPGPQHF | TGTGCCAGCAGTGGACGTGGGGCGCCGGGGCCCCAGCATTTT
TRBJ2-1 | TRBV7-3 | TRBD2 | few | CASSPWGSGGEQFF | TGTGCCAGCAGCCCTTGGGGTAGCGGGGGGGAGCAGTTCTTC
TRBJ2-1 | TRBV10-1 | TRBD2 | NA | CASSSAGGGNEQFF | TGCGCCAGCAGCTCAGCGGGGGGCGGGAATGAGCAGTTCTTC
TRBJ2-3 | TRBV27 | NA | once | CASSWAGPADTQYF | TGTGCCAGCAGTTGGGCGGGGCCGGCAGATACGCAGTATTTT
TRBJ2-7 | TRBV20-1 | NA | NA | CSARGAAGVKDEQYF | TGCAGTGCTAGAGGGGCGGCTGGGGTCAAAGACGAGCAGTACTTC
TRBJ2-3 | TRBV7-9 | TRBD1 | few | CASSSGQTTDTQYF | TGTGCCAGCAGCTCGGGACAGACCACAGATACGCAGTATTTT
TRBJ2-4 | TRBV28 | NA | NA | CASSSAGTAIAKNIQYF | TGTGCCAGCAGTTCGGCGGGAACGGCCATTGCCAAAAACATTCAGTACTTC
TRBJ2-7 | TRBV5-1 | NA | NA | CASSLTPTSYEQYF | TGCGCCAGCAGCTTGACACCTACTTCCTACGAGCAGTACTTC
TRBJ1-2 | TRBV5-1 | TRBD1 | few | CASSPGTGNNYGYTF | TGCGCCAGCAGCCCGGGGACAGGAAATAACTATGGCTACACCTTC
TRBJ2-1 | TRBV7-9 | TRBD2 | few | CASSLSGGRSSYNEQFF | TGTGCCAGCAGCCTTAGCGGGGGGCGCAGCTCCTACAATGAGCAGTTCTTC
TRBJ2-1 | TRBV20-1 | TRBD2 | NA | CSARELAYWYEQFF | TGCAGTGCTAGAGAACTAGCGTACTGGTATGAGCAGTTCTTC
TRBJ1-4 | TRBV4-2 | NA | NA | CASSPTDGEKLFF | TGTGCCAGCAGCCCCACCGACGGGGAAAAACTGTTTTTT
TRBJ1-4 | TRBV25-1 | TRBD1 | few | CASSARTGEKLFF | TGTGCCAGCAGTGCCCGGACAGGCGAAAAACTGTTTTTT
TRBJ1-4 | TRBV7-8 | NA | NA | CASSFGKEKLFF | TGTGCCAGCAGCTTCGGAAAGGAAAAACTGTTTTTT
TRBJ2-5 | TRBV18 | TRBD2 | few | CASFREARLKETQYF | TGTGCCAGCTTTCGGGAGGCCCGGCTGAAAGAGACCCAGTACTTC
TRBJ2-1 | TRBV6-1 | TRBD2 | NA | CASRGLADVEQFF | TGTGCCAGCCGCGGACTAGCGGACGTAGAGCAGTTCTTC
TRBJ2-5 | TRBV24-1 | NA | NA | CATSESRRGDQETQYF | TGTGCCACCAGTGAGTCCAGAAGGGGAGACCAAGAGACCCAGTACTTC
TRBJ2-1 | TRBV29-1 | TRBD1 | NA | CSVVRQGVYNEQFF | TGCAGCGTTGTAAGACAGGGGGTCTACAATGAGCAGTTCTTC
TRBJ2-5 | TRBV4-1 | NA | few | CASSQRDGQETQYF | TGCGCCAGCAGCCAGCGGGACGGTCAAGAGACCCAGTACTTC
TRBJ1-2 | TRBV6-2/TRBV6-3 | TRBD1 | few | CASSYDGTGTLYTF | TGTGCCAGCAGTTACGATGGGACAGGGACGCTCTACACCTTC
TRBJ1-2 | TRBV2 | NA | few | CASSGTENGYTF | TGTGCCAGCAGTGGGACAGAGAATGGCTACACCTTC
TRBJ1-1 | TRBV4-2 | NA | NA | CASSQDLSGLGEAFF | TGTGCCAGCAGCCAAGATCTTTCAGGCCTCGGTGAAGCTTTCTTT
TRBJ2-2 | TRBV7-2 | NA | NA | CASQGWGDTGELFF | TGTGCCAGCCAGGGTTGGGGGGACACCGGGGAGCTGTTTTTT
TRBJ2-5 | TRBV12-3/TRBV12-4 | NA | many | CASSPAETQYF | TGTGCCAGCAGTCCGGCGGAGACCCAGTACTTC
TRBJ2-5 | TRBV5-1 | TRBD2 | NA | CASSLGLAVSGGETQYF | TGCGCCAGCAGCCTGGGACTAGCGGTCAGTGGAGGAGAGACCCAGTACTTC
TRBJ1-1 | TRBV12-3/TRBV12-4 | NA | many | CASSLAENTEAFF | TGTGCCAGCAGCTTAGCTGAGAACACTGAAGCTTTCTTT
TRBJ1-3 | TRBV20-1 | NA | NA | CSARDLQGPGNTIYF | TGCAGTGCTAGAGATCTTCAGGGGCCTGGAAACACCATATATTTT
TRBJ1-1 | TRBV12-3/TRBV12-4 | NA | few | CASSEQENTEAFF | TGTGCCAGCAGCGAACAAGAGAACACTGAAGCTTTCTTT
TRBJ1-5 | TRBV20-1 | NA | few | CSGGGGDQPQHF | TGCAGTGGTGGCGGGGGGGATCAGCCCCAGCATTTT
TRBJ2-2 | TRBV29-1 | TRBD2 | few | CSVRREGPTGELFF | TGCAGCGTTAGGAGGGAGGGCCCCACCGGGGAGCTGTTTTTT
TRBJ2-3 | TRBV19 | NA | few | CASRFRVADTQYF | TGTGCCAGTAGATTTAGGGTGGCAGATACGCAGTATTTT
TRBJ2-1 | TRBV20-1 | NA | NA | CSARDAGPSSYNEQFF | TGCAGTGCTAGAGATGCGGGCCCGAGCTCCTACAATGAGCAGTTCTTC
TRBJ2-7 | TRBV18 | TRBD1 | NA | CASSPLPGQGPNGQYF | TGTGCCAGCTCACCTCTCCCGGGACAGGGGCCGAATGGGCAGTACTTC